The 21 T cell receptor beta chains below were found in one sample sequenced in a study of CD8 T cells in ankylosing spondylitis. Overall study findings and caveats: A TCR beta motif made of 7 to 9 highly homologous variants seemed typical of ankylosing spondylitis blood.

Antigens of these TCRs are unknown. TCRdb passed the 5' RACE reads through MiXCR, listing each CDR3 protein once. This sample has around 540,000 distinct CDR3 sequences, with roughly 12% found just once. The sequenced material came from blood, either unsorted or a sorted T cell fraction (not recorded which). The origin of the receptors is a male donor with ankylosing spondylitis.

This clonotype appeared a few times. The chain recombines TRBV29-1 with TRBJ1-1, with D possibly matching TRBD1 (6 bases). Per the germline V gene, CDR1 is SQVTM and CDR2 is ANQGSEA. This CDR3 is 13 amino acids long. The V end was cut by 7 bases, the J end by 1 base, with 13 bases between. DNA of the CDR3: TGCAGCGCGATGACAGGAAAGAACACTGAAGCTTTCTTT. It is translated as CSAMTGKNTEAFF.

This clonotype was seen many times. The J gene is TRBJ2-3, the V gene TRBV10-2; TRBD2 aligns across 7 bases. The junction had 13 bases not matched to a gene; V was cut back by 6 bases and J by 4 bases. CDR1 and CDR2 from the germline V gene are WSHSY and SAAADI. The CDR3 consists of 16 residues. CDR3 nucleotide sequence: TGCGCCAGCAGCAAGGGTCGGGCGGGAGCGGCAGATACGCAGTATTTT. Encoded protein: CASSKGRAGAADTQYF.

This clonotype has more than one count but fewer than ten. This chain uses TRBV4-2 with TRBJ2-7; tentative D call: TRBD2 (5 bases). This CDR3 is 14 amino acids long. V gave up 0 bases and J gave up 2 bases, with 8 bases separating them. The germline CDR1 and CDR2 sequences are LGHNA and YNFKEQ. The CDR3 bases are TGTGCCAGCAGCCAAGATGAGGGTACCTACGAGCAGTACGTC. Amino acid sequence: CASSQDEGTYEQYV.

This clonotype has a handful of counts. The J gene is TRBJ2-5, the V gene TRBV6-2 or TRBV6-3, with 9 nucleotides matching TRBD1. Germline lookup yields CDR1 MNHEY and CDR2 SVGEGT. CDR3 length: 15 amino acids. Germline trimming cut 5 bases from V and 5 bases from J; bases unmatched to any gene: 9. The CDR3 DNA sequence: TGTGCCAGCAGTCTCGGACAGGGGCATAGGGAGACCCAGTACTTC. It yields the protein CASSLGQGHRETQYF.

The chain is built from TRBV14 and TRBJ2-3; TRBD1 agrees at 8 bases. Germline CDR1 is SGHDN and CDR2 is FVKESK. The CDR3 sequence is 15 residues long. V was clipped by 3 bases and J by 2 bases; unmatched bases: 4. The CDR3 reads CASSHYQGATDTQYF. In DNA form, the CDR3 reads TGTGCCAGCAGCCATTATCAGGGGGCCACAGATACGCAGTATTTT.

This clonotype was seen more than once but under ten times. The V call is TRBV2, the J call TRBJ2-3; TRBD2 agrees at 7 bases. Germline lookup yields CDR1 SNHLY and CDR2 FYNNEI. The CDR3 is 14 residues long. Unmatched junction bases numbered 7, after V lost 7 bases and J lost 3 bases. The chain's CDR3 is CASTGRERTDTQYF. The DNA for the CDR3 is TGTGCCAGCACGGGGCGGGAGAGAACAGATACGCAGTATTTT.

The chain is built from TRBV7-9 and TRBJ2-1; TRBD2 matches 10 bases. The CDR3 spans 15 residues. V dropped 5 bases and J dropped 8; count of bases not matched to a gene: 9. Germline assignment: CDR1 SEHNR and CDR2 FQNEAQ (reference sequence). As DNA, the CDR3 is TGTGCCAGCAGCATCTTCCTAGCGGGAGTGGATGAGCAGTTCTTC. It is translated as CASSIFLAGVDEQFF.

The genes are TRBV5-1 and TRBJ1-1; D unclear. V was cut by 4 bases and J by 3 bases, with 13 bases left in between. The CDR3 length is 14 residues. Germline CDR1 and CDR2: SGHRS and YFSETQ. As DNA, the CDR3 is TGCGCCAGCAGCGCTACGGCCGCGGACACTGAAGCTTTCTTT. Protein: CASSATAADTEAFF.

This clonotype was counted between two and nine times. CDR3: CAITSAGESSNSYNEQFF. The DNA of the CDR3 is TGTGCCATCACATCAGCGGGAGAGAGCTCTAACTCCTACAATGAGCAGTTCTTC. The chain joins TRBV10-3 to TRBJ2-1; TRBD2 matches 8 bases. Per the germline V gene, CDR1 is ENHRY and CDR2 is SYGVKD. The CDR3 sequence is 18 residues long. V was pared by 7 bases and J by 0 bases, with 14 bases of the junction left unmatched.

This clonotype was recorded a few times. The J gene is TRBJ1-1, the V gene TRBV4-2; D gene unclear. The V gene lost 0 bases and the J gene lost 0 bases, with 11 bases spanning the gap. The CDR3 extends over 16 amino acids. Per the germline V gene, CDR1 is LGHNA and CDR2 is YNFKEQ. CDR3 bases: TGTGCCAGCAGCCAAGATTCGGGCCTCATGAACACTGAAGCTTTCTTT. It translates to CASSQDSGLMNTEAFF.

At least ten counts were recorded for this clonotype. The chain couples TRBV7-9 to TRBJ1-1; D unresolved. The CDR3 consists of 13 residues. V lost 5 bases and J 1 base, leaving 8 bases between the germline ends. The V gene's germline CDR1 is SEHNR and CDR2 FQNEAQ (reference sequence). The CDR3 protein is CASSPTQNTEAFF. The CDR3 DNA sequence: TGTGCCAGCAGCCCCACACAGAACACTGAAGCTTTCTTT.

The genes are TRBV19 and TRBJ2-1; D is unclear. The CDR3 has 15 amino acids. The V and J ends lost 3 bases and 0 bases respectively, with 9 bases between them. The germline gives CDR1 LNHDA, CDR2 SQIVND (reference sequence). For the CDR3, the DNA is TGTGCCAGTAGTATTGGCACCTTCTCCTACAATGAGCAGTTCTTC. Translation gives CASSIGTFSYNEQFF.

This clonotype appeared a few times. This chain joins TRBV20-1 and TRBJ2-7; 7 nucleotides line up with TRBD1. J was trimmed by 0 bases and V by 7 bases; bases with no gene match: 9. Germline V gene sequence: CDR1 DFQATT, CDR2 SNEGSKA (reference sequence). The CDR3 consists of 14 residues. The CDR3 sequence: CSGPTGISSYEQYF. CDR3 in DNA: TGCAGTGGCCCGACAGGGATTTCCTCCTACGAGCAGTACTTC.

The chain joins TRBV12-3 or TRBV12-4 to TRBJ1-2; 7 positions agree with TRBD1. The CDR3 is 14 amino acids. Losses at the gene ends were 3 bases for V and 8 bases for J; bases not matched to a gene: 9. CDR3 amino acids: CASSLRGGAGGYTF. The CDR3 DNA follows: TGTGCCAGCAGTTTGAGAGGGGGCGCGGGGGGCTACACCTTC.

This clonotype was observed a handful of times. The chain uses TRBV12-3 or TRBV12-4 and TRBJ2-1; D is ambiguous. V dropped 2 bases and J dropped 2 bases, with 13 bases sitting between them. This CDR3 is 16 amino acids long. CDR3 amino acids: CASSLFQGRTYNEQFF. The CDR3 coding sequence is TGTGCCAGCAGTTTATTTCAAGGCAGGACCTACAATGAGCAGTTCTTC.

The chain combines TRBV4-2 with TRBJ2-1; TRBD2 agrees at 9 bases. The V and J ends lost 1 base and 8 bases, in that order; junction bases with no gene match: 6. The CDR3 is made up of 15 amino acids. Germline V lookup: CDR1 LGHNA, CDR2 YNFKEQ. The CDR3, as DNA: TGTGCCAGCAGCCAAGTGTTAGCGGGAGTGTATGAGCAGTTCTTC. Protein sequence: CASSQVLAGVYEQFF.

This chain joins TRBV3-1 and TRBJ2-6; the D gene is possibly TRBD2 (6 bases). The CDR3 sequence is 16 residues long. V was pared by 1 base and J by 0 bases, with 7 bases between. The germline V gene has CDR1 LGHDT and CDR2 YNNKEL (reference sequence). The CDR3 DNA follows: TGTGCCAGCAGCCAAGGGGGGGTCTCTGGGGCCAACGTCCTGACTTTC. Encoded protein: CASSQGGVSGANVLTF. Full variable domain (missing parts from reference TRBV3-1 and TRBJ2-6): DTAVSQTPKYLVTQMGNDKSIKCEQNLGHDTMYWYKQDSKKFLKIMFSYNNKELIINETVPNRFSPKSPDKAHLNLHINSLELGDSAVYFCASSQGGVSGANVLTFGAGSRLTVL.

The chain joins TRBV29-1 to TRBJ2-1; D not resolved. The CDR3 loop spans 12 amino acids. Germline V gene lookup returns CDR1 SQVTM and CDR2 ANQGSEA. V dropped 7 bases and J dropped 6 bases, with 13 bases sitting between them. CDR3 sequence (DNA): TGCAGCGGTGTCGGTGGGGTCAATGAGCAGTTCTTC. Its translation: CSGVGGVNEQFF.

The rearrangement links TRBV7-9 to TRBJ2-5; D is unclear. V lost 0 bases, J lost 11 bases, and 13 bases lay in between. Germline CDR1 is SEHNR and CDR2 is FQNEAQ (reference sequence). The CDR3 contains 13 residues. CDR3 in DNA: TGTGCCAGCAGCTTAGCGGGATCTTTTCTGCAGTACTTC. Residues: CASSLAGSFLQYF.

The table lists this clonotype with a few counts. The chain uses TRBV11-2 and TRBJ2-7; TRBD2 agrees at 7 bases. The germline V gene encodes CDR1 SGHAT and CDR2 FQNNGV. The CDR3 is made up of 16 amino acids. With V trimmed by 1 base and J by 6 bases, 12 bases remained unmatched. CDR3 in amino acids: CASSLVLAGALGEQYF. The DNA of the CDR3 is TGTGCCAGCAGCTTAGTTTTGGCGGGAGCTCTTGGCGAGCAGTACTTC.

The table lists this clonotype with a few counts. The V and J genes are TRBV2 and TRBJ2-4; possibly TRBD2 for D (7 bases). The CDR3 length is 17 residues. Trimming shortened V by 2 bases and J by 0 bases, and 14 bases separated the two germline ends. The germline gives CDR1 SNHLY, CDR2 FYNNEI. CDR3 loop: CASSEIGGAIAKNIQYF. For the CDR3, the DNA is TGTGCCAGCAGTGAAATTGGGGGGGCCATAGCCAAAAACATTCAGTACTTC.